The following is a T cell receptor (beta chain) sequence with its context. Each TCR cDNA molecule bore a unique molecular identifier. TCRdb re-called the 5' RACE reads through MiXCR, storing one row per CDR3 protein. In the table there are about 75,000 distinct CDR3 sequences, 10% to 15% of which are singletons. These data originate in a study of spatial heterogeneity in lung cancer. Time point in this sample: sample taken at primary tumor resection. The sequenced material consisted of unsorted whole RNA from tumor, nontumor lung or frozen PBMC. Samples were obtained from 65 to 80 donors, all untreated early-stage non-small cell lung cancer patients. The V and J ends lost 6 bases and 2 bases respectively, with 15 bases between them. CDR3 length equals 15 residues. Germline CDR1 is LGHDT and CDR2 is YNNKEL (reference sequence).

The TCR originated in a male donor with early-stage non-small cell lung cancer. The sequencing here drew on PBMCs, taken at surgery. The chain links TRBV3-1 to TRBJ2-3; D possibly corresponds to TRBD2 (5 bases). CDR3 protein: CASSSTTTFTDTQYF. Here the CDR3 DNA reads TGTGCCAGCAGTTCCACGACTACCTTCACAGATACGCAGTATTTT.